Listed here is a single TCR beta chain. The antigen is not known. MiXCR, run by TCRdb on the reads, gives a single entry per CDR3 protein. The table records more than 350,000 distinct CDR3 sequences, approximately 31% of them present only once. The sample belongs to a study of T cell repertoires in cytomegalovirus infection. Turning to the study itself: An indication of both CMV infection and matching HLA type came from public TCR beta signatures. Study-wide points: Clonotype analysis showed dominance of the ex vivo response by HLA-C-restricted CMV-specific TCR beta clonotypes. Based on cumulative public TCR beta family frequency, carriers of CMV plus the relevant HLA were identified.

This CDR3 comprises 16 residues. Germline CDR1 SNHLY, CDR2 FYNNEI. Trimming took 7 bases from V and 5 from J; bases not matched to a gene: 14. The clonotype comes from a human donor in good health (CMV status not recorded). Some clones in this sample may be carry-over from other donors' samples. Sequencing was carried out using PBMCs. The V call is TRBV2, the J call TRBJ2-7, with 10 bases fitting TRBD2. CDR3 nucleotide sequence: TGTGCCAGCAACCGCGTAGCCGGGACTAGCGCAAACGAGCAGTACTTC. Its protein is CASNRVAGTSANEQYF.